Sequencing of this T cell receptor (beta chain) was carried out in a study of blood T cell repertoires in COVID-19. About the study: Both acute and convalescent COVID-19 samples were obtained from the United States, Italy and Spain. From T cells, B-cell-depleted T cells, or PBMCs came the material, which was cDNA or gDNA.

Assay used: immunoSEQ multiplex PCR; TCRdb lists only in-frame clones, some missing. The sample has 400,000 or so clones; around 91% are singletons. The study drew participants aged about 18 to 95 years from roughly 25 US areas. Participants had their cohort set by participant-reported clinical history. This clone was observed a single time. Sequenced material: PBMCs or T cells enriched from blood (not recorded which). This receptor was identified in a man aged 30-40 years who had recovered from COVID-19.

The chain's CDR3 is CASSYSTLAGVPISYNEQFF. In DNA, the CDR3 is TGTGCCAGCAGTTACTCGACTCTAGCGGGGGTTCCGATCTCCTACAATGAGCAGTTCTTC. The rearrangement uses TRBV6-2 or TRBV6-3 and TRBJ2-1; TRBD2 aligns across 10 bases. This CDR3 region has 20 residues. J lost 0 bases, V lost 0 bases, and 11 bases had no gene match. Germline V gene lookup returns CDR1 MNHEY and CDR2 SVGEGT.